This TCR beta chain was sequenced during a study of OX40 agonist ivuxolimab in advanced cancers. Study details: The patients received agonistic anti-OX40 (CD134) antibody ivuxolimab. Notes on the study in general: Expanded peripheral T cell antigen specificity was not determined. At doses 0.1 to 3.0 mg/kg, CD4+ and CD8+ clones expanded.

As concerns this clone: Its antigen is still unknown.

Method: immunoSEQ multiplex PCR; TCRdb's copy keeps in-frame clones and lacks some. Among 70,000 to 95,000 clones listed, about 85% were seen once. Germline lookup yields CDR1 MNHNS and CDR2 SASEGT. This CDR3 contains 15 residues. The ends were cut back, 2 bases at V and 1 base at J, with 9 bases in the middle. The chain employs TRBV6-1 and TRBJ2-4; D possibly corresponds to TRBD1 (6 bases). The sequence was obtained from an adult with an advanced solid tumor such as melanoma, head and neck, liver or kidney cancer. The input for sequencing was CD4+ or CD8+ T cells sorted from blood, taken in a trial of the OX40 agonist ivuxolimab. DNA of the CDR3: TGTGCCAGCAGTGAATCCAGGGGTGCCAAAAACATTCAGTACTTC. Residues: CASSESRGAKNIQYF.